This T cell receptor (beta chain) was captured by sequencing in a study of cytomegalovirus exposure and HLA in healthy donors. Study-wide context: Researchers found that roughly 81% of under 450 genotyped donors fell within the Caucasian-associated ancestry cluster. Study outcomes and limitations: Across all donors, roughly uniform sequencing depth was an assumption of the presence/absence analyses.

In the case of this clone: Its antigen is undetermined.

Donors consisted of healthy bone marrow donors. 60 Vbeta and 13 Jbeta primers were used in PCR. Produced via immunoSEQ multiplex PCR; TCRdb's table is partial and in-frame only. The table records over 200,000 clones, around 85% of them present only once. This CDR3 has 14 amino acids. Deletions cut 6 bases from V and 0 bases from J, with 12 bases between. Germline V CDR1 and CDR2: MDHEN, SYDVKM. The TCR sequence derives from a human donor in good health. The sequenced sample was PBMCs. The genes are TRBV28 and TRBJ2-7; maybe TRBD1 (6 bases). The CDR3 coding sequence is TGTGCCAGCAGCCAGGGGTTCTTCTCCTACGAGCAGTACTTC. Amino acids: CASSQGFFSYEQYF.